The rows below give T cell receptor beta chains drawn from one sample of a study of CD8 T cells in Susac syndrome. MiXCR, run by TCRdb on the immunoSEQ multiplex PCR reads, gives a single entry per CDR3 protein. The repertoire includes some 190,000 distinct CDR3 sequences, around 95% of them detected once, and approximately 0.094% sits in the top ten. Material for sequencing was CD4+ T cells from PBMCs. The receptors stem from a human donor in good health. The CDR3 runs from the conserved cysteine through the conserved F or W. Fields, in order: D gene, V gene, clone size, J gene, CDR3 length, CDR3 protein, CDR3 DNA. The D gene is left open where the match is weak. A row's size may be missing; if present it is once, few, many or a size class.

>TRBD1|TRBV18|NA|TRBJ2-7|16
CASSPQGQGFEDEQYF
TGTGCCAGCTCACCACAGGGACAGGGCTTTGAAGACGAGCAGTACTTC
>NA|TRBV9|NA|TRBJ1-2|15
CASSPQTQGRDGYTF
TGTGCCAGCAGCCCCCAGACTCAGGGGAGGGATGGCTACACCTTC
>NA|TRBV29-1|NA|TRBJ2-5|12
CSYRPGRETQYF
TGCAGCTACCGCCCAGGCAGGGAGACCCAGTACTTC
>NA|TRBV4-2|NA|TRBJ1-2|13
CASSQGGLRGYTF
TGTGCCAGCAGCCAAGGGGGTCTTCGTGGCTACACCTTC
>NA|TRBV20-1|NA|TRBJ1-1|10
CSASEGGAFF
TGCAGTGCTAGTGAAGGGGGAGCTTTCTTT
>NA|TRBV5-1|NA|TRBJ2-7|14
CASSLEGSIDEQYF
TGCGCCAGCAGCTTGGAGGGTTCGATAGACGAGCAGTACTTC
>NA|TRBV28|NA|TRBJ1-1|14
CASSLWGKNTEAFF
TGTGCCAGCAGTTTATGGGGCAAGAACACTGAAGCTTTCTTT
>TRBD1|TRBV27|NA|TRBJ2-3|15
CASSRRDRGTDTQYF
TGTGCCAGCAGTAGAAGAGACAGGGGCACAGATACGCAGTATTTT
>NA|TRBV20-1|NA|TRBJ2-2|13
CSAKMPAPGELFF
TGCAGTGCTAAAATGCCGGCACCCGGGGAGCTGTTTTTT
>TRBD2|TRBV7-2|NA|TRBJ2-3|16
CASSLAGTRVPDTQYF
TGTGCCAGCAGCTTGGCCGGGACTAGGGTCCCAGATACGCAGTATTTT
>TRBD2|TRBV5-4|NA|TRBJ2-1|16
CASSHRGGNSYNEQFF
TGTGCCAGCAGTCACCGCGGGGGAAACTCCTACAATGAGCAGTTCTTC
>TRBD2|TRBV9|NA|TRBJ2-1|16
CASSVLAGGDYNEQFF
TGTGCCAGCAGCGTCTTAGCGGGAGGTGACTACAATGAGCAGTTCTTC
>TRBD1|TRBV12-3/TRBV12-4|NA|TRBJ2-5|14
CASTLLQGEETQYF
TGTGCCAGCACCCTCTTACAGGGGGAAGAGACCCAGTACTTC
>NA|TRBV5-1|NA|TRBJ2-1|14
CASIAQPSYNEQFF
TGCGCCAGCATAGCGCAGCCCTCCTACAATGAGCAGTTCTTC
>NA|TRBV9|NA|TRBJ2-1|15
CASSTRGQGYNEQFF
TGTGCCAGCAGCACTCGGGGGCAGGGGTACAATGAGCAGTTCTTC
>NA|TRBV6-1|NA|TRBJ2-4|16
CASSEPGAGHSNIQYF
TGTGCCAGCAGTGAACCCGGGGCCGGACATTCAAACATTCAGTACTTC
>NA|TRBV2|NA|TRBJ2-3|13
CASLLSRTDTQYF
TGTGCCAGCCTCCTTTCCCGCACAGATACGCAGTATTTT
>NA|TRBV29-1|NA|TRBJ1-5|13
CSVGWRSNQPQHF
TGCAGCGTGGGATGGCGGAGCAATCAGCCCCAGCATTTT
>NA|TRBV12-3/TRBV12-4|NA|TRBJ2-7|12
CASSYIADEQYF
TGTGCCAGCAGTTACATAGCCGACGAGCAGTACTTC
>NA|TRBV6-1|NA|TRBJ1-2|12
CASSEGGGGYTF
TGTGCCAGCAGTGAAGGAGGAGGGGGCTACACCTTC
>NA|TRBV5-4|NA|TRBJ1-1|15
CASSLDVWGTTEAFF
TGTGCCAGCAGCTTGGACGTCTGGGGGACGACTGAAGCTTTCTTT
>TRBD1|TRBV9|NA|TRBJ1-2|15
CASSVGDRGDYGYTF
TGTGCCAGCAGCGTAGGGGACAGGGGGGACTATGGCTACACCTTC
>TRBD1|TRBV25-1|NA|TRBJ2-1|15
CASSAETGVIDEQFF
TGTGCCAGCAGTGCCGAGACAGGGGTAATCGATGAGCAGTTCTTC
>NA|TRBV30|NA|TRBJ2-4|15
CAWSPRTGTKNIQYF
TGTGCCTGGAGTCCCCGTACAGGGACCAAAAACATTCAGTACTTC
>NA|TRBV19|NA|TRBJ1-5|13
CASEGGDMQPQHF
TGTGCCAGCGAAGGGGGGGACATGCAGCCCCAGCATTTT
>TRBD1|TRBV7-9|NA|TRBJ2-1|16
CASSLPGTESYNEQFF
TGTGCCAGCAGCTTACCCGGGACAGAATCCTACAATGAGCAGTTCTTC
>NA|TRBV4-3|NA|TRBJ1-6|16
CASSPKADATRSPLHF
TGCGCCAGCAGCCCTAAAGCGGATGCGACTAGGTCACCCCTCCACTTT
>NA|TRBV30|NA|TRBJ2-2|15
CAWRFVTTNTGELFF
TGTGCCTGGAGGTTCGTGACCACGAACACCGGGGAGCTGTTTTTT
>TRBD2|TRBV28|NA|TRBJ2-3|16
CASSHSGRRRTDTQYF
TGTGCCAGCAGTCACAGCGGGAGGCGTCGTACAGATACGCAGTATTTT
>TRBD2|TRBV3-1|NA|TRBJ2-3|13
CASGGGDVDTQYF
TGTGCCAGCGGGGGAGGGGACGTCGATACGCAGTATTTT
>NA|TRBV11-2|once|TRBJ2-7|12
CASSPRSYEQYF
TGTGCCAGCTCCCCCAGATCCTACGAGCAGTACTTC
>NA|TRBV30|NA|TRBJ2-5|13
CAWRGGGRETQYF
TGTGCCTGGAGGGGGGGCGGGCGGGAGACCCAGTACTTC
>NA|TRBV12-3/TRBV12-4|NA|TRBJ2-7|12
CASSLWVGEQYF
TGTGCCAGCAGTTTATGGGTGGGTGAGCAGTACTTC
>NA|TRBV2|NA|TRBJ2-5|13
CASSDYEQETQYF
TGTGCCAGCAGCGACTACGAACAAGAGACCCAGTACTTC
>TRBD2|TRBV30|NA|TRBJ2-3|13
CAWRTSGTDTQYF
TGTGCCTGGAGGACTAGCGGAACAGATACGCAGTATTTT
>NA|TRBV2|NA|TRBJ2-2|13
CASSDGYTGELFF
TGTGCCAGCAGTGACGGGTACACCGGGGAGCTGTTTTTT
>TRBD2|TRBV2|NA|TRBJ2-2|15
CASRTGGANTGELFF
TGTGCCAGCAGGACGGGAGGAGCGAACACCGGGGAGCTGTTTTTT
>TRBD2|TRBV12-3/TRBV12-4|NA|TRBJ2-5|14
CASRLAGAGETQYF
TGTGCCAGCAGGCTAGCGGGGGCCGGAGAGACCCAGTACTTC
>NA|TRBV20-1|NA|TRBJ2-1|16
CSARGRLAGPRNEQFF
TGCAGTGCTAGAGGCCGTCTGGCGGGGCCTCGGAATGAGCAGTTCTTC
>NA|TRBV29-1|NA|TRBJ1-1|13
CSMLIGGAGEAFF
TGCAGCATGTTGATAGGGGGTGCAGGGGAAGCTTTCTTT
>NA|TRBV24-1|NA|TRBJ2-1|16
CATSDLPDPTYNEQFF
TGTGCCACCAGTGATTTGCCTGATCCGACCTACAATGAGCAGTTCTTC
>NA|TRBV12-3/TRBV12-4|NA|TRBJ1-2|13
CASSLTSRYGYTF
TGTGCCAGCAGTTTGACGTCCCGCTATGGCTACACCTTC
>NA|TRBV20-1|NA|TRBJ2-3|14
CSARDEFSADTQYF
TGCAGTGCTAGAGATGAGTTTAGCGCAGATACGCAGTATTTT
>NA|TRBV6-1|NA|TRBJ2-6|15
CASNKRSTGANVLTF
TGTGCCAGCAATAAAAGAAGTACTGGGGCCAACGTCCTGACTTTC
>NA|TRBV4-3|NA|TRBJ1-5|17
CASSQTSGRLPIGPQHF
TGCGCCAGCAGCCAAACTTCGGGGAGGCTGCCAATTGGGCCCCAGCATTTT
>NA|TRBV20-1|NA|TRBJ2-7|11
CSAEGGVVQYF
TGCAGTGCCGAGGGCGGCGTCGTGCAGTACTTC
>TRBD1|TRBV5-1|NA|TRBJ2-5|16
CASSWEGTGKEETQYF
TGCGCCAGCAGCTGGGAAGGGACAGGGAAGGAAGAGACCCAGTACTTC
>NA|TRBV24-1|NA|TRBJ2-2|14
CATGVPSNTGELFF
TGTGCCACCGGGGTCCCCTCGAACACCGGGGAGCTGTTTTTT
>NA|TRBV28|NA|TRBJ1-5|12
CASSNSNQPQHF
TGTGCCAGCAGCAATAGCAATCAGCCCCAGCATTTT
>TRBD2|TRBV30|NA|TRBJ2-1|16
CAWSVRLAGLYNEQFF
TGTGCCTGGAGTGTAAGGCTAGCGGGGCTGTACAATGAGCAGTTCTTC
>NA|TRBV2|NA|TRBJ2-2|13
CASRAGSTGELFF
TGTGCCAGCAGAGCAGGGAGCACCGGGGAGCTGTTTTTT
>TRBD2|TRBV7-2|NA|TRBJ2-1|18
CASSLRIRPGGRANEQFF
TGTGCCAGCAGCTTAAGGATCCGTCCGGGAGGGCGGGCCAATGAGCAGTTCTTC